Following are 14 T cell receptor beta chains from one sample sequenced in a study of blood T cell repertoires in COVID-19. Measured with immunoSEQ multiplex PCR; TCRdb has only the in-frame clones, and not every one. Seen here are around 100,000 clones, 85% observed once, and the top ten hold roughly 13%. Sequenced input: peripheral blood. The receptors originated from a human donor in a cohort sampled during active COVID-19.

This clone was detected a few times. The chain combines TRBV6-2 or TRBV6-3 with TRBJ2-3, with 10 bases fitting TRBD1. CDR3 length equals 16 residues. After removal of 4 bases from V and 3 bases from J, the junction contained 7 bases not matched to a gene. Germline lookup yields CDR1 MNHEY and CDR2 SVGEGT. Here the CDR3 reads CASSSWDRGRTDTQYF. CDR3 in DNA: TGTGCCAGCAGTTCCTGGGACAGGGGTCGAACAGATACGCAGTATTTT.

As regards this clone: Germline is not matched at one junction end, which may reflect a read error. The same CDR3 can be traced to other DNA sequences in this sample. The V gene is TRBV7-2, the J gene TRBJ2-2; TRBD1 matches at 9 bases. This CDR3 region has 16 residues. Germline V CDR1 and CDR2: SGHTA, FQGNSA. CDR3 bases: TGTGCCAGCAAGACCGGGACAGGGTCGGGCACCGGAGAGCTGTTTTTT. It encodes CASKTGTGSGTGELFF.

The chain couples TRBV5-1 to TRBJ2-5; D perhaps matches TRBD2 (7 bases). The V end lost 4 bases, the J end lost 5 bases, and 12 bases lay between the germline ends. The CDR3 spans 13 residues. Germline V gives CDR1 SGHRS, CDR2 YFSETQ. In nucleotides, the CDR3 is TGCGCCAGCAGCGGGGGGGGCTGGGAGACCCAGTACTTC. Protein product: CASSGGGWETQYF.

This clone was counted between two and nine times. J is TRBJ2-3 and V is TRBV2, with 8 bases fitting TRBD2. Germline V gene data show CDR1 as SNHLY and CDR2 as FYNNEI. This CDR3 has 15 residues. After removal of 5 bases from V and 2 bases from J, the junction contained 6 bases not matched to a gene. The CDR3 reads CASSLSGVATDTQYF. The CDR3 DNA is TGTGCCAGCAGTCTTAGCGGGGTAGCCACAGATACGCAGTATTTT.

This clone appeared a single time. The chain combines TRBV7-8 with TRBJ2-3, with D unresolved. The CDR3 spans 12 residues. The germline V gene encodes CDR1 SGHVS and CDR2 FQNEAQ. The V gene lost 8 bases and the J gene lost 4 bases, with 10 bases spanning the gap. For the CDR3, the DNA is TGTGCCAGCGCTCGCACACCAGATACGCAGTATTTT. This encodes CASARTPDTQYF.

The rearrangement links TRBV27 to TRBJ2-2, with TRBD1 matching 7 bases. The CDR3 runs to 16 residues. The junction had 9 bases not matched to a gene; V was cut back by 5 bases and J by 3 bases. Germline CDR1 is MNHEY and CDR2 is SMNVEV (reference sequence). The CDR3 protein is CASSILTGIDTGELFF. The CDR3 DNA follows: TGTGCCAGCAGTATCCTGACAGGGATCGACACCGGGGAGCTGTTTTTT.

A single count supports this clone. The chain joins TRBV7-9 to TRBJ2-3; 9 bases map to TRBD2. The germline V gene has CDR1 SEHNR and CDR2 FQNEAQ (reference sequence). Trimming removed 2 bases from V and 0 bases from J; junction bases left unmatched: 9. The CDR3 totals 18 residues. This CDR3 reads CASSLKSGLAGSTDTQYF. The CDR3 coding sequence is TGTGCCAGCAGCTTAAAGTCGGGGCTAGCGGGGAGCACAGATACGCAGTATTTT.

The V and J genes are TRBV6-5 and TRBJ2-1, with D hard to call. CDR1 is MNHEY, CDR2 SVGAGI, per germline. V gave up 11 bases and J gave up 4 bases, with 15 bases separating them. This CDR3 region has 13 residues. CDR3 protein: CACAVIGYNEQFF. The CDR3, as DNA: TGTGCCTGCGCGGTAATTGGGTACAATGAGCAGTTCTTC.

The chain uses TRBV5-1 and TRBJ1-3; TRBD1 matches at 9 bases. V trimming: 4 bases; J trimming: 2 bases; junction bases outside the gene matches: 7. The CDR3 spans 16 residues. Germline loops: CDR1 SGHRS, CDR2 YFSETQ. CDR3 sequence (DNA): TGCGCCAGCAGCCGGGACCGGGACAGGGCTGGAAACACCATATATTTT. Amino acid sequence: CASSRDRDRAGNTIYF.

V usage is TRBV9 and J usage is TRBJ1-1; 7 nucleotides line up with TRBD1. The germline V gene has CDR1 SGDLS and CDR2 YYNGEE. The CDR3 extends over 15 amino acids. Unmatched junction bases numbered 6, after V lost 0 bases and J lost 4 bases. CDR3 DNA: TGTGCCAGCAGCGTAGCGGGACAGAGTACCACTGAAGCTTTCTTT. This codes for CASSVAGQSTTEAFF.

The chain has TRBV11-2 and TRBJ2-7; 10 nucleotides agree with TRBD1. The CDR3 consists of 16 residues. Trimming at V came to 5 bases and at J to 2 bases, leaving 9 bases not matched to a gene. The germline V gene has CDR1 SGHAT and CDR2 FQNNGV. This chain's CDR3 is CASSAQGTGDPYEQYF. In DNA, the CDR3 is TGTGCCAGCAGCGCCCAAGGGACAGGGGATCCCTACGAGCAGTACTTC.

This chain links TRBV5-1 with TRBJ2-7, with a weak D call TRBD2 (6 bases). This CDR3 comprises 16 residues. Germline values: CDR1 SGHRS, CDR2 YFSETQ. V was trimmed by 5 bases and J by 6 bases, leaving 24 bases between them. In DNA form, the CDR3 reads TGCGCCAGCAGTGATTTAGGAGGGCGGTCCTCGCGCGAGCAGTACTTC. Translation gives CASSDLGGRSSREQYF.

The gene calls are TRBV7-9 and TRBJ2-7; tentative D call: TRBD2 (5 bases). The CDR3 contains 13 residues. With 7 bases removed from V and 2 bases from J, the gap between germline ends came to 12 bases. CDR1 SEHNR and CDR2 FQNEAQ come from the germline V gene (reference sequence). CDR3 region: CASTLAGTYEQYF. Written as DNA, the CDR3 is TGTGCCAGCACCCTAGCCGGGACCTACGAGCAGTACTTC.

In nucleotides, the CDR3 is TGTGCCAGCAGGGGGGCGGGCACAGATACGCAGTATTTT. It specifies CASRGAGTDTQYF. This rearrangement joins TRBV3-1 (or the pseudogene TRBV3-2) to TRBJ2-3; D is perhaps TRBD1 (6 bases). CDR1 is LGHDT and CDR2 is YNNKEL in the germline V gene (reference sequence). The CDR3 loop spans 13 amino acids. Trimming took 6 bases from V and 1 from J, leaving 8 bases between them.